This T cell receptor beta chain was retrieved from a study of CD8 T cells in ankylosing spondylitis. Study results and limitations: In ankylosing spondylitis patients, matched synovial fluid reportedly showed significant enrichment of disease-linked clones. A TCR beta motif of roughly eight highly homologous variants appeared characteristic of ankylosing spondylitis blood.

As for this clonotype: Its cognate antigen is unknown.

TCRdb re-called the 5' RACE reads through MiXCR, storing one row per CDR3 protein. The table includes around 770,000 distinct CDR3 sequences, roughly 20% detected once. V was cut by 0 bases and J by 0 bases, with 3 bases left in between. CDR3 length equals 14 residues. Germline CDR1 MNHEY, CDR2 SVGAGI. This sequence joins TRBV6-5 and TRBJ2-4, with no clear D. This TCR came from a male donor with ankylosing spondylitis. Sequencing was performed on blood, either unsorted or a sorted T cell fraction (not recorded which). CDR3 residues: CASSYSLAKNIQYF. The CDR3 DNA follows: TGTGCCAGCAGTTACTCATTAGCCAAAAACATTCAGTACTTC.